This T cell receptor (beta chain) was retrieved from a study of T-cell reconstitution after alpha-beta-depleted transplantation in children. Overall study results and limits: Expanded clones from the graft, numbering several hundred, reportedly supplied alpha-beta T cells about two months after transplant. T-cell numbers and diversity, one year after transplant, stemmed largely from T cells that were newly produced. After transplant, high TCRbeta diversity at day 60 in some patients arose from surviving recipient T cells and thymic progenitors.

For this clonotype: Its antigen is not known.

This CDR3 contains 14 residues. V was clipped by 6 bases and J by 4 bases, with 16 bases between them. Germline assignment: CDR1 MNHNS and CDR2 SASEGT. The authors prepared the TCRbeta library with unique molecular identifiers. TCRdb redid the calling of the PCR reads with MiXCR, one entry per CDR3 protein. The table lists about 870,000 distinct CDR3 sequences, roughly 16% of them singletons, with roughly 4.8% in the top ten. The sequences come from PBMCs, mostly from graft donor cells, collected 360 days after TCRalphabeta/CD19-depleted stem cell transplant. The receptor's source is a male patient under 18 who had a stem cell transplant for acute lymphoblastic leukemia, so the T cells may come from the graft donor. This chain links TRBV6-1 with TRBJ2-7; D unresolved. The CDR3 is CASRVAESFYEQYF. DNA for the CDR3: TGTGCCAGCAGGGTTGCGGAGAGTTTTTACGAGCAGTACTTC.